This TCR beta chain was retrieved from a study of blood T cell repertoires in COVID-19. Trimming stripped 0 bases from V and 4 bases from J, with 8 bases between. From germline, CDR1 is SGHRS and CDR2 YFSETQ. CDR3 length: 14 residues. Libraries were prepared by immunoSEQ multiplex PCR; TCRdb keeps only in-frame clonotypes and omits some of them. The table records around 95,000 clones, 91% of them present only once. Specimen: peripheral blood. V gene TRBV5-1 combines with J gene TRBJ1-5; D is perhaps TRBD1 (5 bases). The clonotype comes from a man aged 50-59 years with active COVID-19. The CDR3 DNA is TGCGCCAGCAGCTTGGAGGGGCAGAATCAGCCCCAGCATTTT. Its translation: CASSLEGQNQPQHF.